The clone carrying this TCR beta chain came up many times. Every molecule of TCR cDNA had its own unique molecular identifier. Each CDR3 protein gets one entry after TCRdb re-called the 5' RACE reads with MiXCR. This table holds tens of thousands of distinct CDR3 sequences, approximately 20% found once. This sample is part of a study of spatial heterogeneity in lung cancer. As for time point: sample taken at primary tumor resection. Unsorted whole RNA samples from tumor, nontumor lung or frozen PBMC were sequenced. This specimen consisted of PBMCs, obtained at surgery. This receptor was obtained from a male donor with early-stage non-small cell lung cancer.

The CDR3 coding sequence is TGCAGCGGCACTAGCGGGGTCCTCTCCTACAATGAGCAGTTCTTC. This encodes CSGTSGVLSYNEQFF. This sequence joins TRBV29-1 and TRBJ2-1; 10 bases map to TRBD2. Per germline, CDR1 SQVTM and CDR2 ANQGSEA. The CDR3 consists of 15 residues. After removal of 7 bases from V and 0 bases from J, the junction contained 6 bases not matched to a gene.